This T cell receptor beta chain was retrieved from a study of breast tumors, draining lymph nodes, adjacent tissues. The lymph nodes were axillary draining lymph nodes from breast cancer patients. MiXCR, run by TCRdb on the multiplex PCR reads, gives a single entry per CDR3 protein. The repertoire includes approximately 230,000 distinct CDR3 sequences, less than 45% of them detected once, and roughly 3.5% sits in the top ten. This clonotype originated in a female donor with breast cancer. Some clones in this sample may be carry-over from other donors' samples. Sequencing was done on a sample of axillary lymph node tissue.

CDR3 nucleotides: TGTGCCAGCAGTACACAGACAGGGGGTAACACCGGGGAGCTGTTTTTT. Encoded protein: CASSTQTGGNTGELFF. The chain uses TRBV28 and TRBJ2-2; 9 nucleotides agree with TRBD1. V lost 5 bases to trimming and J lost 2 bases; unmatched junction nucleotides: 6. The CDR3 extends over 16 amino acids. Germline V lookup: CDR1 MDHEN, CDR2 SYDVKM. Drawing the rest from reference TRBV28 and TRBJ2-2, the complete variable domain is DVKVTQSSRYLVKRTGEKVFLECVQDMDHENMFWYRQDPGLGLRLIYFSYDVKMKEKGDIPEGYSVSREKKERFSLILESASTNQTSMYLCASSTQTGGNTGELFFGEGSRLTVL.